The 29 T cell receptor beta chains reported below all come from one sample, sequenced in a study of siplizumab effects on memory and regulatory T cells. The table came from immunoSEQ multiplex PCR; TCRdb's copy has only in-frame clones and leaves some out. The sample has 100,000 or so clones, around 95% seen once. Material: Tregs sorted from blood. All receptors come from a human donor in good health.

This sequence joins TRBV28 and TRBJ1-3; maybe TRBD1 (5 bases). The CDR3 is 14 amino acids. Trimming pared 2 bases from V and 4 bases from J, leaving 9 bases between. From germline, CDR1 is MDHEN and CDR2 SYDVKM. The CDR3 nucleotides are TGTGCCAGCAGTTTAAGGGGATGGGGAAACACCATATATTTT. Protein sequence: CASSLRGWGNTIYF.

This chain connects TRBV7-8 to TRBJ1-3; no reliable D call. The CDR3 consists of 12 residues. Germline lookup yields CDR1 SGHVS and CDR2 FQNEAQ. Trimming shortened V by 9 bases and J by 4 bases, and 10 bases separated the two germline ends. The CDR3 DNA follows: TGTGCCAGTTCACTAGGAGGAAACACCATATATTTT. This sequence encodes CASSLGGNTIYF.

This CDR3 is CASSGRLGKGDTQYF. The CDR3 DNA is TGCGCCAGCAGTGGCCGCCTTGGAAAGGGAGATACGCAGTATTTT. The chain couples TRBV10-1 to TRBJ2-3; the D is unclear. Germline CDR1 reads WNHNN; CDR2 reads SYGVQD (reference sequence). The V end was cut by 4 bases, the J end by 5 bases, with 16 bases between. CDR3 length: 15 amino acids.

The CDR3 nucleotides are TGTGCCAGCTCACCGTCTAGCGGGAGTATTAATGAGCAGTTCTTC. Its protein product is CASSPSSGSINEQFF. The chain combines TRBV18 with TRBJ2-1; TRBD2 agrees at 10 bases. This CDR3 has 15 amino acids. Germline CDR1 KGHSH, CDR2 LQKENI. The V segment lost 3 bases and the J segment 7 bases; nucleotides outside the gene matches: 6.

This chain joins TRBV18 and TRBJ2-2; 7 nucleotides match TRBD1. Germline CDR1 and CDR2: KGHSH and LQKENI. V lost 6 bases, J lost 8 bases, and 12 bases stayed unmatched. CDR3 length: 15 residues. CDR3 loop: CASSPQQGRVGELFF. Written as DNA, the CDR3 is TGTGCCAGCTCTCCGCAACAGGGGAGAGTGGGGGAGCTGTTTTTT.

The chain carries TRBV2 and TRBJ1-4; tentatively, D is TRBD1 (6 bases). CDR3 size: 14 residues. The germline CDR1 and CDR2 sequences are SNHLY and FYNNEI. V lost 5 bases, J lost 3 bases, and 10 bases lay in between. The CDR3 DNA is TGTGCCAGCAGTCTTACAGGGTCTAATGAAAAACTGTTTTTT. Translating gives CASSLTGSNEKLFF.

CDR3 loop: CASSLGTVTSGENYEQYF. As DNA, the CDR3 is TGTGCCAGCAGCCTCGGGACAGTGACTAGCGGAGAGAACTACGAGCAGTACTTC. The gene calls are TRBV2 and TRBJ2-7; the match to TRBD2 covers 9 bases. Trimming removed 6 bases from V and 3 bases from J; junction bases left unmatched: 18. There are 18 residues in the CDR3. Germline CDR1 is SNHLY and CDR2 is FYNNEI.

The CDR3 DNA reads TGTGCCTTAAGACACCCTACTGAAGCTTTCTTT. Translating it yields CALRHPTEAFF. V usage is TRBV30 and J usage is TRBJ1-1; D uncertain. Deletions cut 7 bases from V and 5 bases from J, with 11 bases between. The CDR3 is made up of 11 amino acids. The V gene's germline CDR1 is GTSNPN and CDR2 SVGIG (reference sequence).

CDR3 nucleotide sequence: TGTGCCAGCAGCCCCCCCCACCAGACAGGGACAGCTGGAAACACCATATATTTT. This encodes CASSPPHQTGTAGNTIYF. The chain combines TRBV5-4 with TRBJ1-3; 7 bases fit TRBD1. J was trimmed by 2 bases and V by 4 bases; bases with no gene match: 15. The CDR3 is made up of 18 amino acids. CDR1 is SGHNT, CDR2 YYREEE, per germline (reference sequence). Based on the CDR3 plus reference TRBV5-4 and TRBJ1-3, the full variable domain is ETGVTQSPTHLIKTRGQQVTLRCSSQSGHNTVSWYQQALGQGPQFIFQYYREEENGRGNFPPRFSGLQFPNYSSELNVNALELDDSALYLCASSPPHQTGTAGNTIYFGEGSWLTVV.

This rearrangement joins TRBV7-9 to TRBJ2-7; 7 positions match TRBD2. The CDR3 is 17 amino acids. The ends lost 1 base at V and 3 bases at J; junction bases unmatched: 12. CDR1 is SEHNR, CDR2 FQNEAQ, per germline (reference sequence). CDR3 residues: CASSLDPYWGGNYEQYF. CDR3 coding DNA: TGTGCCAGCAGCTTAGACCCTTACTGGGGGGGGAACTACGAGCAGTACTTC.

The V and J genes are TRBV19 and TRBJ2-7; no clear D. Germline V gene lookup returns CDR1 LNHDA and CDR2 SQIVND (reference sequence). V was trimmed by 1 base and J by 0 bases, leaving 4 bases between them. The CDR3 runs 13 residues. CDR3 residues: CASSIVDSYEQYF. CDR3 coding DNA: TGTGCCAGTAGTATAGTCGACTCCTACGAGCAGTACTTC.

The chain combines TRBV28 with TRBJ2-7; D possibly corresponds to TRBD2 (6 bases). The CDR3 totals 13 residues. CDR1 is MDHEN, CDR2 SYDVKM, per germline. The V and J ends lost 4 bases and 0 bases respectively, with 7 bases between them. The CDR3: CASSSGLSYEQYF. CDR3 DNA: TGTGCCAGCAGTTCGGGACTCTCCTACGAGCAGTACTTC.

This chain links TRBV7-9 with TRBJ1-1; 7 bases are a match to TRBD1. Germline loops: CDR1 SEHNR, CDR2 FQNEAQ (reference sequence). The J segment lost 6 bases and the V segment lost 10 bases, leaving 14 bases of the junction unmatched. The CDR3 sequence is 14 residues long. The DNA for the CDR3 is TGTGCCACCCGACAGGGTAATACAGCAGCTGAAGCTTTCTTT. This translates into CATRQGNTAAEAFF.

V is TRBV6-1 and J is TRBJ2-7; D is tentatively TRBD1 or TRBD2 (5 bases each). In germline, CDR1 is MNHNS, CDR2 SASEGT. V lost 3 bases, J lost 3 bases, and 21 bases lay in between. This CDR3 is 17 amino acids long. The CDR3: CASSETYLRGTDYEQYF. The DNA of the CDR3 is TGTGCCAGCAGTGAGACGTATTTGCGAGGGACGGACTACGAGCAGTACTTC.

The CDR3 nucleotides read TGCAGCGTAAAAGACAGGGGATGGACTGAAGCTTTCTTT. The encoded protein is CSVKDRGWTEAFF. V and J are TRBV29-1 and TRBJ1-1; 8 bases are a match to TRBD1. V lost 6 bases to trimming and J lost 5 bases; unmatched junction nucleotides: 8. The CDR3 covers 13 residues. Germline V gene data show CDR1 as SQVTM and CDR2 as ANQGSEA.

This CDR3 is CASRQFLNTGELFF. The CDR3 DNA sequence: TGTGCCAGCCGACAGTTTTTGAACACCGGGGAGCTGTTTTTT. This chain connects TRBV28 to TRBJ2-2; D is perhaps TRBD1 (5 bases). Trimming stripped 8 bases from V and 1 base from J, with 11 bases between. From germline, CDR1 is MDHEN and CDR2 SYDVKM. The CDR3 loop spans 14 amino acids. Full variable domain (outside the CDR3, taken from reference TRBV28 and TRBJ2-2): DVKVTQSSRYLVKRTGEKVFLECVQDMDHENMFWYRQDPGLGLRLIYFSYDVKMKEKGDIPEGYSVSREKKERFSLILESASTNQTSMYLCASRQFLNTGELFFGEGSRLTVL.

This chain connects TRBV15 to TRBJ2-1; D is unclear. V lost 2 bases and J 8 bases, leaving 13 bases between the germline ends. The CDR3 has 14 amino acids. The germline V gene encodes CDR1 LNHNV and CDR2 YYDKDF (reference sequence). In nucleotides, the CDR3 is TGTGCCACCAGCAGACACAGTCGTATCGATGAGCAGTTCTTC. Its translation is CATSRHSRIDEQFF.

The chain recombines TRBV6-6 with TRBJ1-1, with TRBD1 matching over 7 bases. Germline CDR1 reads MNHNY; CDR2 reads SVGAGI (reference sequence). This CDR3 has 15 residues. V lost 2 bases to trimming and J lost 0 bases; unmatched junction nucleotides: 3. In nucleotides, the CDR3 is TGTGCCAGCAGTTACCCGACAGGGTTGAACACTGAAGCTTTCTTT. Protein product: CASSYPTGLNTEAFF.

This clone showed up just once. The CDR3 bases are TGTGCCAGCAGCTGGGGGCTCGGCCCCTATGGCTACACCTTC. Translation gives CASSWGLGPYGYTF. This chain joins TRBV5-5 and TRBJ1-2; TRBD1 is a possible D gene (6 bases). The CDR3 extends over 14 amino acids. Trimming left V 3 bases short and J 4 bases short, with 13 bases between. Germline CDR1 reads SGHKS; CDR2 reads YYEKEE (reference sequence).

The chain joins TRBV28 to TRBJ2-7, with TRBD1 matching over 9 bases. CDR1 and CDR2 (germline): MDHEN, SYDVKM. CDR3 length: 15 amino acids. The J segment lost 4 bases and the V segment lost 1 base, leaving 5 bases of the junction unmatched. In DNA form, the CDR3 reads TGTGCCAGCAGTTTATATAGGGGACAGGGTTACGAGCAGTACTTC. Protein: CASSLYRGQGYEQYF.

This chain uses TRBV5-1 with TRBJ2-1; TRBD2 matches at 8 bases. This CDR3 is 16 amino acids long. Per the germline V gene, CDR1 is SGHRS and CDR2 is YFSETQ. After removal of 2 bases from V and 5 bases from J, the junction contained 9 bases not matched to a gene. CDR3 nucleotide sequence: TGCGCCAGCAGCTTAGGACCGGGGGGGTACGACAATGAGCAGTTCTTC. This encodes CASSLGPGGYDNEQFF.

The chain couples TRBV29-1 to TRBJ2-3; the D is unclear. Germline V lookup: CDR1 SQVTM, CDR2 ANQGSEA. Between the trimmed V and J ends, which lost 8 bases and 10 bases, there was a span of 13 bases. CDR3 length: 10 residues. For the CDR3, the DNA is TGCAGCTTCAACGACTGGGCGCAGTATTTT. Residues: CSFNDWAQYF.

The CDR3 protein is CSGGEQYF. DNA for the CDR3: TGCAGTGGGGGAGAGCAGTACTTC. The chain links TRBV20-1 to TRBJ2-7; D uncertain. Deletions cut 7 bases from V and 7 bases from J, with 5 bases between. The germline V gene has CDR1 DFQATT and CDR2 SNEGSKA (reference sequence). The CDR3 has 8 amino acids.

The count of this clone is one. V usage is TRBV6-1 and J usage is TRBJ1-2; D is ambiguous. Germline-derived CDR1 and CDR2 are MNHNS and SASEGT. Trimming shortened V by 8 bases and J by 6 bases, and 10 bases separated the two germline ends. There are 11 residues in the CDR3. CDR3 in amino acids: CASQNLDGYTF. In DNA, the CDR3 is TGTGCCAGCCAGAATCTGGATGGCTACACCTTC.

J is TRBJ2-1 and V is TRBV27; 7 nucleotides match TRBD1. CDR1 and CDR2 from the germline V gene are MNHEY and SMNVEV (reference sequence). J was trimmed by 8 bases and V by 1 base; bases with no gene match: 5. CDR3 length: 14 amino acids. Here the CDR3 reads CASSLLTGSHEQFF. The CDR3 coding sequence is TGTGCCAGCAGTTTATTGACAGGGTCCCATGAGCAGTTCTTC.

This chain links TRBV11-3 with TRBJ2-7; TRBD1 matches at 8 bases. With V trimmed by 3 bases and J by 4 bases, 8 bases remained unmatched. Germline V gene data show CDR1 as SGHNT and CDR2 as YENEEA. CDR3 length: 15 residues. This CDR3 reads CASSLSTGASYEQYF. The CDR3 bases are TGTGCCAGCAGCTTGTCGACAGGGGCAAGTTACGAGCAGTACTTC.

The chain links TRBV14 to TRBJ2-6; D ambiguous. Trimming took off 4 bases at V and 1 base at J, with 2 bases between the two ends. Germline-derived CDR1 and CDR2 are SGHDN and FVKESK. The CDR3 is 13 residues long. The CDR3 DNA sequence: TGTGCCAGCAGCCTGTCTGGGGCCAACGTCCTGACTTTC. Protein: CASSLSGANVLTF.

The chain joins TRBV5-1 to TRBJ2-7; D call uncertain. Between the trimmed V and J ends, which lost 7 bases and 5 bases, there was a span of 16 bases. Germline CDR1 is SGHRS and CDR2 is YFSETQ. This CDR3 is 13 amino acids long. The CDR3 here is CASSRADQHEQYF. The CDR3, as DNA: TGCGCCAGCTCACGAGCAGACCAGCACGAGCAGTACTTC.

V is TRBV2 and J is TRBJ1-2; no clear D gene. CDR3 size: 12 residues. With 2 bases removed from V and 5 bases from J, the gap between germline ends came to 6 bases. Per germline, CDR1 SNHLY and CDR2 FYNNEI. The CDR3 DNA follows: TGTGCCAGCAGTGAATTAGGATATGGCTACACCTTC. It codes for CASSELGYGYTF.